Listed here is a single T cell receptor (beta chain). Its specificity is unknown. Distinct nucleotide sequences in the sample also encode this CDR3. The CDR3 totals 14 residues. Germline V gives CDR1 SGDLS, CDR2 YYNGEE. J gave up 3 bases and V 0 bases, and 1 base lay outside the gene matches. This entry comes from a study of T cell responses to AZD1222 COVID-19 vaccine. Study-level background: Timing groups of about 4 and about 12 weeks for second doses were pooled. Findings and limits, study-wide: Compared with day 0, the breadth and depth of the Spike-specific TCR repertoire rose significantly after two doses of AZD1222. At 160-218 and 743-854, vaccine-associated CD4 TCRs were dominant, and they spanned spike. Mostly white British, mostly female donors; authors suggested clonal diversity may be underestimated.

The repertoire was sequenced with immunoSEQ multiplex PCR; TCRdb's copy has only in-frame clones and lacks some. The sample has 150,000 to 190,000 clones, 90% seen once. The TCR was taken from an adult in good health. The rearrangement uses TRBV9 and TRBJ2-7, with 9 positions matching TRBD1. This sample comprised peripheral blood, obtained on day 0 of AZD1222 vaccination. The CDR3 DNA reads TGTGCCAGCAGCGTAGGGGACAGGGTCTACGAGCAGTACTTC. The encoded protein is CASSVGDRVYEQYF.